This T cell receptor (beta chain) was identified during a study of Ad26.COV2.S vaccination and SARS-CoV-2 variants. Specified treatment: approximately 18 received Ad26.COV2.S at low or high dose, single or two shots; several received placebo; per-sample allocation not given. Specimen acquisition occurred on day 63 following the initial vaccine or placebo injection. Only in-frame clones appear in the TCRdb table, and some are missing; sequencing was by immunoSEQ multiplex PCR. The sample includes roughly 300,000 clones, around 90% of them seen just once. This clone was seen more than once but under ten times. CDR3 length: 13 residues. V lost 8 bases to trimming and J lost 1 base, with 14 bases between them. CDR1 and CDR2 from the germline V gene are GTSNPN and SVGIG (reference sequence).

This TCR was sampled from a person between 18 and 59 years old who received the Ad26.COV2.S COVID-19 vaccine or a placebo. The source material was peripheral blood, sampled in a trial of Ad26.COV2.S vaccine versus placebo. The J gene is TRBJ1-1, the V gene TRBV30; D gene uncertain. The CDR3 spells CATYGRWNTEAFF. The CDR3 nucleotides are TGTGCCACCTACGGACGGTGGAACACTGAAGCTTTCTTT. Full variable domain (outside the CDR3, taken from reference TRBV30 and TRBJ1-1): SQTIHQWPATLVQPVGSPLSLECTVEGTSNPNLYWYRQAAGRGLQLLFYSVGIGQISSEVPQNLSASRPQDRQFILSSKKLLLSDSGFYLCATYGRWNTEAFFGQGTRLTVV.